These T cell receptor beta chains were read from a single sample in a study of cytomegalovirus exposure and HLA in healthy donors. TCRdb's copy holds only in-frame clones and misses some; the assay was immunoSEQ multiplex PCR. The sample holds 100,000 to 150,000 clones; about 80% are singletons and the top ten take around 10%. Sequenced: PBMCs. The receptor source for this set is a man aged 25-45 years in good health and CMV-seropositive. The CDR3 runs from the conserved cysteine through the conserved F or W. The D gene is left open where the match is weak. Clone size is shown for a subset of rows, as once, few, many or a class of expanded clone.

d_call	v_call	clone_size	j_call	cdr3_aa	cdr3_nt
NA	TRBV19	NA	TRBJ2-2	CASSPRPGGNTGELFF	TGTGCCAGTAGTCCGCGACCGGGGGGCAACACCGGGGAGCTGTTTTTT
NA	TRBV14	NA	TRBJ1-4	CASSQELRGEKLFF	TGTGCCAGCAGCCAAGAGCTTAGGGGTGAAAAACTGTTTTTT
NA	TRBV19	NA	TRBJ1-1	CASSLGRVGSTEAFF	TGTGCCAGTAGTCTCGGCCGGGTAGGAAGCACTGAAGCTTTCTTT
NA	TRBV10-3	once	TRBJ1-4	CAISESRGHGTNEKLFF	TGTGCCATCAGTGAGTCAAGGGGACATGGAACTAATGAAAAACTGTTTTTT
NA	TRBV7-8	NA	TRBJ1-2	CASSLVGRTYGYTF	TGTGCCAGCAGCTTAGTTGGGCGGACATATGGCTACACCTTC
TRBD1	TRBV4-2	NA	TRBJ2-2	CASSPGTELTGELFF	TGTGCCAGCAGCCCTGGGACAGAGCTCACCGGGGAGCTGTTTTTT
NA	TRBV7-6	NA	TRBJ2-7	CASSLLASYEQYF	TGTGCCAGCAGCTTATTAGCTTCCTACGAGCAGTACTTC
NA	TRBV19	once	TRBJ1-1	CASQAGAAGTEAFF	TGTGCCTCACAAGCGGGGGCAGCGGGCACTGAAGCTTTCTTT
NA	TRBV29-1	few	TRBJ1-4	CSVWPGKNEKLFF	TGCAGCGTTTGGCCAGGCAAGAATGAAAAACTGTTTTTT
NA	TRBV6-5	NA	TRBJ2-3	CASSYGQARDTQYF	TGTGCCAGCAGTTACGGACAAGCCCGTGATACGCAGTATTTT
NA	TRBV19	NA	TRBJ1-1	CASRSGVANTEAFF	TGTGCCAGTAGATCAGGGGTCGCGAACACTGAAGCTTTCTTT
TRBD2	TRBV7-2	few	TRBJ2-5	CASSLAAGTSGGAQYF	TGTGCCAGCAGCTTAGCCGCCGGGACTAGCGGGGGGGCACAGTACTTC
NA	TRBV4-1	NA	TRBJ1-1	CASSQSGLLYTEAFF	TGCGCCAGCAGCCAGTCCGGACTCCTGTACACTGAAGCTTTCTTT
NA	TRBV9	once	TRBJ1-6	CASSVSSWAPNSPLHF	TGTGCCAGCAGCGTCTCATCCTGGGCCCCAAATTCACCCCTCCACTTT
TRBD1	TRBV28	NA	TRBJ2-7	CASSPTGGTSGYEQYF	TGTGCCAGCAGCCCGACAGGGGGCACTAGCGGCTACGAGCAGTACTTC
TRBD1	TRBV5-6	NA	TRBJ1-3	CASSLSFGNRGPGNTIYF	TGTGCCAGCAGCTTGTCCTTCGGGAACAGGGGGCCTGGAAACACCATATATTTT
TRBD2	TRBV12-5	NA	TRBJ2-4	CASGLGPREALNIQYF	TGTGCTAGTGGTTTGGGCCCACGGGAGGCCCTAAACATTCAGTACTTC
TRBD2	TRBV27	once	TRBJ2-1	CASSTLGLAGASSSYNEQFF	TGTGCCAGCAGTACCCTGGGACTAGCGGGGGCCTCGAGCTCCTACAATGAGCAGTTCTTC
NA	TRBV2	NA	TRBJ1-2	CASSEGEGRDYGYTF	TGTGCCAGCAGTGAAGGGGAGGGGCGGGACTATGGCTACACCTTC
NA	TRBV4-1	few	TRBJ1-5	CASSQDLRQGGNQPQHF	TGCGCCAGCAGCCAAGATTTAAGGCAGGGCGGCAATCAGCCCCAGCATTTT
NA	TRBV27	once	TRBJ2-1	CASSPLTDYNEQFF	TGTGCCAGCAGTCCCCTGACAGATTACAATGAGCAGTTCTTC
NA	TRBV6-4	NA	TRBJ2-5	CASSDGMGTTQYF	TGTGCCAGCAGTGACGGTATGGGGACAACCCAGTACTTC
TRBD1	TRBV7-9	NA	TRBJ1-2	CASARQGSWSYGYTF	TGTGCCAGCGCCCGACAGGGTAGTTGGAGCTATGGCTACACCTTC
NA	TRBV14	NA	TRBJ2-7	CASSQHFYEQYF	TGTGCCAGCAGCCAACACTTCTACGAGCAGTACTTC
NA	TRBV13	once	TRBJ1-6	CASSLETFGGINSPLHF	TGTGCCAGCAGCTTAGAAACTTTTGGGGGGATAAATTCACCCCTCCACTTT
TRBD1	TRBV4-2	NA	TRBJ1-5	CASSQRVWDREYQPQHF	TGTGCCAGCAGCCAGAGGGTTTGGGACAGGGAGTATCAGCCCCAGCATTTT
TRBD2	TRBV19	few	TRBJ2-1	CASSKVAGRSYNEQFF	TGTGCCAGTAGTAAAGTAGCGGGCCGTTCCTACAATGAGCAGTTCTTC
NA	TRBV20-1	NA	TRBJ2-1	CSARIALEQFF	TGCAGTGCTAGAATAGCACTTGAGCAGTTCTTC
NA	TRBV5-1	NA	TRBJ1-4	CASSPGGEINEKLFF	TGCGCCAGCAGCCCCGGCGGGGAGATTAATGAAAAACTGTTTTTT
TRBD1	TRBV28	NA	TRBJ1-1	CASYYRDRAEAFF	TGTGCCAGTTACTACCGGGACAGGGCTGAAGCTTTCTTT
TRBD1	TRBV2	NA	TRBJ2-1	CASSTTGGYYNEQFF	TGTGCCAGCAGTACCACAGGGGGTTACTACAATGAGCAGTTCTTC
NA	TRBV9	NA	TRBJ1-6	CASGPSADNSPLHF	TGTGCCAGCGGGCCCTCGGCAGACAATTCACCCCTCCACTTT
NA	TRBV6-6	NA	TRBJ1-3	CASTDRGSGNTIYF	TGTGCCAGCACCGACCGGGGGTCTGGAAACACCATATATTTT
TRBD1	TRBV30	NA	TRBJ1-2	CAWSGGQGGYTF	TGTGCCTGGAGCGGGGGACAGGGAGGCTACACCTTC
TRBD1	TRBV19	NA	TRBJ1-5	CASSLGGTGAWNQPQHF	TGTGCCAGTAGCTTGGGGGGCACAGGGGCTTGGAATCAGCCCCAGCATTTT